Shown below are 19 T cell receptor beta chains from a single sample sequenced in a study of blood T cell repertoires in COVID-19. Profiling relied on immunoSEQ multiplex PCR, and the TCRdb table lists in-frame clones only, not all of them. The sample lists some 160,000 clones, 60% to 80% occurring once. Sequencing was done on a sample of peripheral blood. The receptors shown here come from a man in his fifties or sixties with active or convalescent COVID-19.

This clone was observed once. This chain joins TRBV7-9 and TRBJ2-7, with a tentative D call TRBD1 (5 bases). The germline gives CDR1 SEHNR, CDR2 FQNEAQ (reference sequence). This CDR3 spans 17 amino acids. With 1 base removed from V and 2 bases from J, the gap between germline ends came to 18 bases. As DNA, the CDR3 is TGTGCCAGCAGCTTAGGGGGCGGTGGACCGACCACCTACGAGCAGTACTTC. Residues: CASSLGGGGPTTYEQYF.

The genes are TRBV4-2 and TRBJ1-3; D unclear. Between the trimmed V and J ends, which lost 0 bases and 2 bases, there was a span of 11 bases. This CDR3 comprises 16 residues. Germline values: CDR1 LGHNA, CDR2 YNFKEQ. The CDR3 nucleotides are TGTGCCAGCAGCCAAGAAACGTTCGGGGCTGGAAACACCATATATTTT. Encoded protein: CASSQETFGAGNTIYF.

V usage is TRBV19 and J usage is TRBJ1-2; 7 bases agree with TRBD1. J was trimmed by 4 bases and V by 10 bases; bases with no gene match: 3. The CDR3 has 11 residues. Germline V gene sequence: CDR1 LNHDA, CDR2 SQIVND (reference sequence). In DNA, the CDR3 is TGTGCCACCGGACAGGTCTATGGCTACACCTTC. Translating gives CATGQVYGYTF.

This chain joins TRBV28 and TRBJ2-4, with 7 bases aligning to TRBD1. Germline CDR1 MDHEN, CDR2 SYDVKM. This CDR3 spans 15 amino acids. V shed 3 bases and J 6 bases; nucleotides not matched to a gene: 8. The CDR3 is CASSFYRGLGNIQYF. For the CDR3, the DNA is TGTGCCAGCAGTTTTTATAGGGGGCTTGGAAACATTCAGTACTTC.

The chain combines TRBV27 with TRBJ1-5; tentatively, D is TRBD1 (5 bases). The CDR3 spans 16 residues. Trimming took 2 bases from V and 0 from J, leaving 11 bases between them. Germline CDR1 reads MNHEY; CDR2 reads SMNVEV (reference sequence). The CDR3 DNA sequence: TGTGCCAGCAGTTTAAAATGGGACTATAGCAATCAGCCCCAGCATTTT. Protein: CASSLKWDYSNQPQHF.

This clone was seen only a few times. This chain uses TRBV6-5 with TRBJ1-5; the D is unclear. This CDR3 has 16 amino acids. Germline CDR1 MNHEY, CDR2 SVGAGI. Deletions cut 2 bases from V and 3 bases from J, with 14 bases between. The CDR3 bases are TGTGCCAGCAGTTACCCCAGGAGGAGGGACAATCAGCCCCAGCATTTT. Residues: CASSYPRRRDNQPQHF.

V is TRBV5-1 and J is TRBJ2-3; no reliable D call. The V gene's germline CDR1 is SGHRS and CDR2 YFSETQ. This CDR3 region has 13 residues. V was cut by 3 bases and J by 5 bases, with 10 bases left in between. CDR3 DNA sequence: TGCGCCAGCAGCTCCGACGCGGTAGATACGCAGTATTTT. This encodes CASSSDAVDTQYF.

Written as DNA, the CDR3 is TGTGCCAGCAGTGAAGGGACAGTACAGCCCCAGCATTTT. This translates into CASSEGTVQPQHF. J is TRBJ1-5 and V is TRBV6-1; perhaps TRBD1 as D (6 bases). Germline V gene lookup returns CDR1 MNHNS and CDR2 SASEGT. This CDR3 is built from 13 residues. The germline V and J ends were trimmed by 1 base and 7 bases, with 8 bases remaining between them.

The V and J genes are TRBV5-1 and TRBJ1-3, with 8 bases fitting TRBD1. The trim removed 3 bases at V and 0 bases at J, leaving 5 bases unmatched. CDR1 and CDR2 (germline): SGHRS, YFSETQ. The CDR3 has 16 residues. CDR3 loop: CASSSKDRGSGNTIYF. For the CDR3, the DNA is TGCGCCAGCAGCTCTAAAGACAGGGGCTCTGGAAACACCATATATTTT.

The genes are TRBV5-8 and TRBJ2-5, with TRBD2 as a possible D gene (6 bases). The germline CDR1 and CDR2 sequences are SGHTS and YDEGEE. V shed 4 bases and J shed 5 bases, with 18 bases lying between them. This CDR3 has 15 amino acids. Here the CDR3 DNA reads TGTGCCAGCAGCCTGAACCTAGTCGGAGGGGAGACCCAGTACTTC. Translating it yields CASSLNLVGGETQYF.

In regard to this clone: The junction shows a germline mismatch at one end, possibly a read error. This chain uses TRBV25-1 with TRBJ2-3; maybe TRBD1 (5 bases). The germline CDR1 and CDR2 sequences are MGHDK and SYGVNS. The CDR3 is made up of 14 amino acids. The DNA for the CDR3 is TGTGCCAGCAGTGAACAGCTAACAACAGGTACGCAGTATTTT. It encodes CASSEQLTTGTQYF.

The J gene is TRBJ2-2, the V gene TRBV7-3, with TRBD1 identical over 12 bases. The V segment lost 1 base and the J segment 5 bases; nucleotides outside the gene matches: 5. CDR3 length: 17 residues. Germline CDR1 and CDR2: SGHTA and FQGTGA. CDR3 nucleotides: TGTGCCAGCAGCTTAATGGGACAGGGGGCTCAAACCGGGGAGCTGTTTTTT. Translated: CASSLMGQGAQTGELFF.

The chain uses TRBV4-2 and TRBJ2-3, with 7 bases identical to TRBD2. The V and J ends lost 1 base and 4 bases, in that order; junction bases with no gene match: 5. Germline V CDR1 and CDR2: LGHNA, YNFKEQ. The CDR3 runs 15 residues. The chain's CDR3 is CASSQGGSGADTQYF. CDR3 nucleotide sequence: TGTGCCAGCAGCCAAGGCGGGAGTGGAGCAGATACGCAGTATTTT.

The V gene is TRBV6-1, the J gene TRBJ1-5, with 9 bases fitting TRBD1. Germline CDR1 is MNHNS and CDR2 is SASEGT. The CDR3 is 15 residues long. V was pared by 3 bases and J by 8 bases, with 8 bases of the junction left unmatched. DNA for the CDR3: TGTGCCAGCAGTGACATACAGGGGGCGGAAAAGCCCCAGCATTTT. Its protein product is CASSDIQGAEKPQHF.

The chain is built from TRBV24-1 and TRBJ2-1; 9 bases agree with TRBD1. The J segment lost 9 bases and the V segment lost 5 bases, leaving 10 bases of the junction unmatched. This CDR3 has 15 amino acids. Germline CDR1 reads KGHDR; CDR2 reads SFDVKD. The CDR3 DNA reads as TGTGCCACCAGTGCCTTACAGGGGGCGCTTCCTGAGCAGTTCTTC. Protein product: CATSALQGALPEQFF.

The chain employs TRBV10-3 and TRBJ1-3; D unresolved. V dropped 7 bases and J dropped 0 bases, with 7 bases sitting between them. This CDR3 spans 13 amino acids. Germline assignment: CDR1 ENHRY and CDR2 SYGVKD. This CDR3 reads CAITPSSGNTIYF. The CDR3 DNA reads as TGTGCCATCACTCCGAGCTCTGGAAACACCATATATTTT.

V and J are TRBV20-1 and TRBJ1-1, with a possible D match to TRBD1 (6 bases). Germline-derived CDR1 and CDR2 are DFQATT and SNEGSKA (reference sequence). The CDR3 extends over 10 amino acids. CDR3 nucleotides: TGCAGCCCAGACAGGTTTGAAGCTTTCTTT. Protein: CSPDRFEAFF.

This chain connects TRBV25-1 to TRBJ2-6; D ambiguous. V shed 4 bases and J shed 0 bases, with 10 bases lying between them. CDR1 is MGHDK and CDR2 is SYGVNS in the germline V gene. This CDR3 is built from 16 residues. CDR3 residues: CASSAPYSSGANVLTF. For the CDR3, the DNA is TGTGCCAGCAGTGCCCCCTATAGCTCTGGGGCCAACGTCCTGACTTTC.

This sequence joins TRBV24-1 and TRBJ2-5; 8 nucleotides line up with TRBD2. V was clipped by 5 bases and J by 5 bases; unmatched bases: 9. Germline loops: CDR1 KGHDR, CDR2 SFDVKD. The CDR3 loop spans 15 amino acids. CDR3 in amino acids: CATSAFPGGTETQYF. The CDR3 nucleotides read TGTGCCACCAGTGCTTTTCCGGGAGGGACGGAGACCCAGTACTTC.